A single sample is the source of the 15 T cell receptor beta chains below, sequenced in a study of vaccination and CD4 T cells after COVID-19. No antigen has been identified for these receptors. Oncomine TCR Beta short-read sequencing was applied to DNA from cultured CD4+ T cells. TCRdb re-called the PCR reads through MiXCR, storing one row per CDR3 protein. The table includes 15,000 or so distinct CDR3 sequences, around 59% detected once. As for treatment: roughly nine-day PBMC culture with coronavirus spike peptide pools or control peptides (ViraFEST assay). The sample was CD4+ T cells from blood, cultured in vitro, taken after SARS-CoV-2 vaccination. All receptors derive from a human donor who had recovered from COVID-19.

The chain recombines TRBV20-1 with TRBJ1-2; 12 positions agree with TRBD1. J was trimmed by 5 bases and V by 5 bases; bases with no gene match: 3. The germline gives CDR1 DFQATT, CDR2 SNEGSKA (reference sequence). The CDR3 extends over 13 amino acids. CDR3: CSAPGQGAYGYTF. The CDR3 nucleotides read TGCAGTGCTCCGGGACAGGGGGCTTATGGCTACACCTTC.

This clonotype was seen just once. The CDR3 loop is CASSPEGDYGYTF. For the CDR3, the DNA is TGTGCCAGCTCACCAGAGGGTGACTATGGCTACACCTTC. This chain joins TRBV18 and TRBJ1-2; D gene ambiguous. V was pared by 2 bases and J by 3 bases, with 7 bases between. The CDR3 loop spans 13 amino acids. The germline V gene encodes CDR1 KGHSH and CDR2 LQKENI.

This rearrangement joins TRBV4-1 to TRBJ2-5, with D possibly being TRBD2 (7 bases). V lost 4 bases to trimming and J lost 5 bases, with 17 bases between them. The V gene's germline CDR1 is MGHRA and CDR2 YSYEKL. This CDR3 contains 15 residues. CDR3 loop: CASSPGGPVGETQYF. CDR3 sequence (DNA): TGCGCCAGCAGCCCCGGGGGGCCGGTCGGGGAGACCCAGTACTTC.

CDR3 DNA: TGTGCCAGCAGCTTAGAACAGGGGACTGAAGCTTTCTTT. The encoded protein is CASSLEQGTEAFF. The chain couples TRBV7-8 to TRBJ1-1, with 7 bases lining up with TRBD1. The CDR3 contains 13 residues. After removal of 1 base from V and 5 bases from J, the junction contained 1 base not matched to a gene. Germline V lookup: CDR1 SGHVS, CDR2 FQNEAQ.

The chain recombines TRBV19 with TRBJ1-1; maybe TRBD1 (6 bases). CDR3 length: 14 amino acids. CDR1 is LNHDA and CDR2 is SQIVND in the germline V gene (reference sequence). The ends were cut back, 5 bases at V and 2 bases at J, with 12 bases in the middle. This CDR3 is CASSDVGGNTEAFF. CDR3 in DNA: TGTGCCAGTAGTGACGTAGGGGGAAACACTGAAGCTTTCTTT.

The chain links TRBV7-2 to TRBJ1-1; D is perhaps TRBD1 (6 bases). Per the germline V gene, CDR1 is SGHTA and CDR2 is FQGNSA. This CDR3 contains 15 residues. V was clipped by 7 bases and J by 1 base, with 16 bases between them. This CDR3 reads CASKSSGVSNTEAFF. The CDR3, as DNA: TGTGCCAGCAAATCCTCAGGGGTCTCGAACACTGAAGCTTTCTTT.

This clonotype appeared a single time. The chain combines TRBV5-4 with TRBJ2-1, with 10 bases matching TRBD2. The trim removed 0 bases at V and 7 bases at J, leaving 4 bases unmatched. The CDR3 consists of 15 residues. Germline loops: CDR1 SGHNT, CDR2 YYREEE (reference sequence). CDR3 sequence: CASSLDLAGDNEQFF. The CDR3 DNA reads as TGTGCCAGCAGCTTGGACCTAGCGGGAGATAATGAGCAGTTCTTC.

The CDR3 coding sequence is TGTGCCAGCAGCTTATTCGGGAAGGAGACCCAGTACTTC. Its translation: CASSLFGKETQYF. This chain uses TRBV7-3 with TRBJ2-5; tentatively, D is TRBD2 (5 bases). Germline V gene sequence: CDR1 SGHTA, CDR2 FQGTGA. This CDR3 is built from 13 residues. V gave up 2 bases and J gave up 5 bases, with 9 bases separating them.

V usage is TRBV20-1 and J usage is TRBJ2-1; D gene ambiguous. The V end was cut by 2 bases, the J end by 5 bases, with 4 bases between. The CDR3 contains 11 residues. The germline gives CDR1 DFQATT, CDR2 SNEGSKA (reference sequence). CDR3 loop: CSARQNNEQFF. CDR3 DNA: TGCAGTGCTAGACAGAACAATGAGCAGTTCTTC.

The J gene is TRBJ1-5, the V gene TRBV19; D not certain. CDR1 LNHDA and CDR2 SQIVND come from the germline V gene (reference sequence). The CDR3 is 15 amino acids. V lost 5 bases and J 0 bases, leaving 11 bases between the germline ends. For the CDR3, the DNA is TGTGCCAGTAGTCAGAACAGCGGTAGCAATCAGCCCCAGCATTTT. Its translation: CASSQNSGSNQPQHF. Supplemented by reference TRBV19 and TRBJ1-5, the full variable domain reads DGGITQSPKYLFRKEGQNVTLSCEQNLNHDAMYWYRQDPGQGLRLIYYSQIVNDFQKGDIAEGYSVSREKKESFPLTVTSAQKNPTAFYLCASSQNSGSNQPQHFGDGTRLSIL.

The rearrangement joins TRBV5-4 to TRBJ2-5, with 8 bases that match TRBD1. V gave up 3 bases and J gave up 4 bases; unmatched junction bases: 5. The CDR3 sequence is 14 residues long. Germline CDR1 reads SGHNT; CDR2 reads YYREEE (reference sequence). CDR3 loop: CASSYRGKSETQYF. DNA of the CDR3: TGTGCCAGCAGCTACAGGGGGAAGTCAGAGACCCAGTACTTC.

This chain connects TRBV20-1 to TRBJ2-2; TRBD2 is a possible D gene (7 bases). The CDR3 totals 15 residues. Germline assignment: CDR1 DFQATT and CDR2 SNEGSKA (reference sequence). V was trimmed by 5 bases and J by 6 bases, leaving 19 bases between them. CDR3 in amino acids: CSALEQTGRAGELFF. The CDR3 coding sequence is TGCAGTGCTCTAGAGCAAACAGGGAGGGCCGGGGAGCTGTTTTTT.

The rearrangement links TRBV6-1 to TRBJ2-7, with 10 bases that match TRBD1. Germline V lookup: CDR1 MNHNS, CDR2 SASEGT. Trimming at V came to 6 bases and at J to 0 bases, leaving 5 bases not matched to a gene. This CDR3 has 15 residues. The CDR3 region is CASRDRGSSSYEQYF. In DNA, the CDR3 is TGTGCCAGCAGGGACAGGGGGTCGAGCTCCTACGAGCAGTACTTC.

The chain combines TRBV20-1 with TRBJ2-5; no firm D call. Germline lookup yields CDR1 DFQATT and CDR2 SNEGSKA (reference sequence). This CDR3 is 12 amino acids long. Trimming took 2 bases from V and 1 from J, leaving 5 bases between them. The CDR3 sequence is CSARFAQETQYF. CDR3 nucleotides: TGCAGTGCTAGATTTGCCCAAGAGACCCAGTACTTC.

The chain uses TRBV7-3 and TRBJ1-3, with 8 bases matching TRBD1. CDR1 is SGHTA and CDR2 is FQGTGA in the germline V gene. The junction had 3 bases not matched to a gene; V was cut back by 5 bases and J by 0 bases. There are 15 residues in the CDR3. The CDR3 bases are TGTGCCAGCAGCAGGACAGGGAGCTCTGGAAACACCATATATTTT. Protein product: CASSRTGSSGNTIYF.